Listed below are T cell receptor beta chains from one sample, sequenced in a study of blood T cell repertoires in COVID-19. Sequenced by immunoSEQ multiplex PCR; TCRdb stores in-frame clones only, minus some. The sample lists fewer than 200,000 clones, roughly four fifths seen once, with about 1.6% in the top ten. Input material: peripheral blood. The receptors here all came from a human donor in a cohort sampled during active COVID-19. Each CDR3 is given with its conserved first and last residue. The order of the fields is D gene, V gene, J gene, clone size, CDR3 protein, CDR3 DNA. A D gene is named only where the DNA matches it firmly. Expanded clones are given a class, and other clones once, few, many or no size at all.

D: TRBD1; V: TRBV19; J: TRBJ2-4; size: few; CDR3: CASSTTGTGVYKNIQYF; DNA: TGTGCCAGTAGTACAACCGGGACAGGGGTCTACAAAAACATTCAGTACTTC
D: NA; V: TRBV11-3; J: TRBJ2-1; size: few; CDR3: CASSLDISSYNEQFF; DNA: TGTGCCAGCAGCTTAGACATCAGCTCCTACAATGAGCAGTTCTTC
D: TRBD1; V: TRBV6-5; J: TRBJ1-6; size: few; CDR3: CASTPGQTIVSPLHF; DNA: TGTGCCAGCACCCCGGGACAGACTATCGTTTCACCCCTCCACTTT
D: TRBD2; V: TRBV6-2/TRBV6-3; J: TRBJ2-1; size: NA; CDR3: CASSYSTDRSSGGGRNEQFF; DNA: TGTGCCAGCAGTTACTCAACTGACAGGAGTAGCGGGGGTGGTCGAAATGAGCAGTTCTTC
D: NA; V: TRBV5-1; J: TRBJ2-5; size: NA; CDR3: CASRRSSITSSETQYF; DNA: TGCGCCAGCCGGAGATCTAGCATCACCTCCTCAGAGACCCAGTACTTC
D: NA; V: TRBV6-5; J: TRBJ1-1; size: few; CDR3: CASSYAGDFDLAFF; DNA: TGTGCCAGCAGTTACGCAGGGGATTTTGATTTGGCTTTCTTT
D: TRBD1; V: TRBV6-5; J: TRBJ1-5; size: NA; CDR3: CASSQQGATNQPQHF; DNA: TGTGCCAGCAGTCAACAGGGGGCGACGAATCAGCCCCAGCATTTT
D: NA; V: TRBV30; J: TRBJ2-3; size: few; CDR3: CAWRKDSNTQYF; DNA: TGTGCCTGGAGGAAGGATAGCAATACGCAGTATTTT
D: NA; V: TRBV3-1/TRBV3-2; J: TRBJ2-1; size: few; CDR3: CASSRTDSYNEQFF; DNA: TGTGCCAGCAGCCGTACCGACAGCTACAATGAGCAGTTCTTC
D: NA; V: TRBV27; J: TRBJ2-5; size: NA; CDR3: CASSLDSLRGETQYF; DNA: TGTGCCAGCAGCCTAGACAGTTTAAGGGGGGAGACCCAGTACTTC
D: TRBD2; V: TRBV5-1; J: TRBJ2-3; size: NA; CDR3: CASSLLKREGLHF; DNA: TGCGCCAGCAGCTTGCTAAAGCGGGAGGGCCTACATTTT
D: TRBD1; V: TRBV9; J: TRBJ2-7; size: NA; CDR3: CASSVWTGEGEQYF; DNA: TGTGCCAGCAGCGTATGGACAGGGGAGGGCGAGCAGTACTTC
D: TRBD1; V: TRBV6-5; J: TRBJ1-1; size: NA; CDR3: CASSFRDSNTEAFF; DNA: TGTGCCAGCAGTTTCAGGGACAGCAACACTGAAGCTTTCTTT
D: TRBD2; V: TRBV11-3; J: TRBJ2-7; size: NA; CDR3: CASSLSGLAAYEQYF; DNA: TGTGCCAGCAGCTTGAGCGGACTAGCGGCCTACGAGCAGTACTTC
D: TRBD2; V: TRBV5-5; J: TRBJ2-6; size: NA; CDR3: CASSLAGSGLAGGGANVLTF; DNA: TGTGCCAGCAGCTTGGCCGGATCGGGACTAGCGGGGGGCGGGGCCAACGTCCTGACTTTC
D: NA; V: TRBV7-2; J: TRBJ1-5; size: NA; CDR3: CASSLTGNSNQPQHF; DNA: TGTGCCAGCAGCTTAACCGGGAATAGCAATCAGCCCCAGCATTTT
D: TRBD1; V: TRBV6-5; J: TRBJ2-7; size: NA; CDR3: CASRRTGASYEQYF; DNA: TGTGCCAGCAGGCGTACAGGGGCTTCCTACGAGCAGTACTTC
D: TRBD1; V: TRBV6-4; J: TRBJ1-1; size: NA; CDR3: CASSDGTGATEAFF; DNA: TGTGCCAGCAGTGATGGGACAGGCGCCACTGAAGCTTTCTTT
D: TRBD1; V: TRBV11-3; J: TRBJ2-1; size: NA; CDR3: CASSARTGMGFNEQFF; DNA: TGTGCCAGCAGCGCCCGGACAGGAATGGGTTTCAATGAGCAGTTCTTC
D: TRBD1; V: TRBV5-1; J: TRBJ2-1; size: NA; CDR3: CASSLDLTGGREQFF; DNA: TGCGCCAGCAGCTTGGACCTCACAGGGGGGCGTGAGCAGTTCTTC
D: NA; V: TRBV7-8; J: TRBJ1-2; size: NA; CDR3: CASSLGGVGGYGGYTF; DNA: TGTGCCAGCAGCTTAGGTGGGGTCGGGGGATATGGTGGCTACACCTTC
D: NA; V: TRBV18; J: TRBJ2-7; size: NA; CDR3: CASSPNSYEQYF; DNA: TGTGCCAGCTCCCCTAACTCCTACGAGCAGTACTTC
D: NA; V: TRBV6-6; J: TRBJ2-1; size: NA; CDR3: CASSYSAQQFF; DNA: TGTGCCAGCAGTTACTCTGCGCAGCAGTTCTTC
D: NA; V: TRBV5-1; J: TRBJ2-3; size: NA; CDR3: CASSPPFQGASTDTQYF; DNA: TGCGCCAGCAGCCCGCCCTTTCAGGGCGCCAGCACAGATACGCAGTATTTT
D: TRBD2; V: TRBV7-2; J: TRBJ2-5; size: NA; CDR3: CASSSNTGTSGGREETQYF; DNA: TGTGCCAGCAGCTCCAACACCGGGACTAGCGGGGGGAGAGAAGAGACCCAGTACTTC
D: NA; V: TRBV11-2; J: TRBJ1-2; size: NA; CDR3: CASSPQYGYTF; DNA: TGTGCCAGCAGCCCACAGTATGGCTACACCTTC
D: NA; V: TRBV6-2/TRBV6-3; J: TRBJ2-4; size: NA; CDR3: CASSLQKNIQYF; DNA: TGTGCCAGCAGTTTACAGAAAAACATTCAGTACTTC
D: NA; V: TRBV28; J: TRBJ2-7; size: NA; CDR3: CASSLPRRDYEQYF; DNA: TGTGCCAGCAGTTTGCCTCGGCGGGACTACGAGCAGTACTTC
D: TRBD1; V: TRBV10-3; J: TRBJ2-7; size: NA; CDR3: CAISAGQSYEQYF; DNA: TGTGCCATCAGTGCGGGACAGTCCTACGAGCAGTACTTC
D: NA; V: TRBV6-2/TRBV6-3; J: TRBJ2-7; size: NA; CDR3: CASSYSTRGYEQYF; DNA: TGTGCCAGCAGTTACTCGACCAGGGGCTACGAGCAGTACTTC
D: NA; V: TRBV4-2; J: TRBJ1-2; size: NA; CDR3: CASSQKRDGSHGYTF; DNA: TGTGCCAGCAGCCAAAAGCGGGACGGATCCCATGGCTACACCTTC
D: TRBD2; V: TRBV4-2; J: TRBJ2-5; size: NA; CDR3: CASSHPPGLAGTYQETQYF; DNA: TGTGCCAGCAGCCATCCGCCGGGACTAGCGGGGACTTACCAAGAGACCCAGTACTTC
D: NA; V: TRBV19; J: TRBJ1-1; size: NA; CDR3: CASSIGGGGWNTEAFF; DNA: TGTGCCAGTAGTATAGGCGGGGGAGGATGGAACACTGAAGCTTTCTTT
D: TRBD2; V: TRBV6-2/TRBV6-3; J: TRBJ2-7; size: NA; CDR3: CASSTGGGRSSYEQYF; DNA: TGTGCCAGCAGTACTGGGGGGGGTCGTAGCTCCTACGAGCAGTACTTC
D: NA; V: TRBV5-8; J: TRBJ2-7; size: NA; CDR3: CASSLGGGLRDEQYF; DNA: TGTGCCAGCAGCTTGGGAGGTGGCCTACGCGACGAGCAGTACTTC